The rows below give T cell receptor beta chains drawn from one sample of a study of blood T cell repertoires in COVID-19. Method: immunoSEQ multiplex PCR; TCRdb's copy keeps in-frame clones and lacks some. The sample lists roughly 260,000 clones, 91% occurring once. Input material: peripheral blood. The source of these receptors is a young adult with COVID-19, enrolled during active disease. Both conserved end residues are part of each CDR3. Size is stated for part of the rows, as once, few or many counts, or as a class when the clone is expanded.

CDR3 length	V gene	clone size	J gene	CDR3 protein
15	TRBV5-5	few	TRBJ2-1	CASSLLSGGMYEQFF
14	TRBV9	.	TRBJ2-5	CASSVTSGQETQYF
13	TRBV29-1	.	TRBJ1-3	CGGQGASGNTIYF
15	TRBV28	.	TRBJ2-2	CASSYRGANTGELFF
18	TRBV4-3	.	TRBJ1-6	CASSQERDSHHYNSPLHF
14	TRBV7-9	.	TRBJ2-5	CASSRGAARMSQYF
13	TRBV6-1	.	TRBJ2-1	CASSEAAYNEQFF
16	TRBV18	.	TRBJ2-2	CASSQSLPLITGELFF
19	TRBV2	.	TRBJ2-5	CASITVTLLAGGRQETQYF
15	TRBV19	.	TRBJ2-5	CASSAGGYYQETQYF
16	TRBV27	.	TRBJ2-3	CASSDGTSGSTDTQYF
14	TRBV7-2	.	TRBJ1-6	CASSLVRGNSPLHF
18	TRBV4-3	.	TRBJ2-7	CASSPMTGGKPGGYEQYF
14	TRBV3-1/TRBV3-2	.	TRBJ1-2	CASSNPEDRRGYTF
10	TRBV28	.	TRBJ2-7	CASSSPEQYF
17	TRBV7-9	.	TRBJ2-5	CASSLAVGLPYQETQYF
15	TRBV9	.	TRBJ2-7	CASSPRTGGGYEQYF
12	TRBV2	.	TRBJ2-3	CASKLAGDTQYF
15	TRBV4-2	.	TRBJ2-2	CASSQEGQVSGELFF